This TCR beta chain was identified in a study of post-analysis software for immune sequencing data (dated by TCRdb to the mid-2010s). With regard to the full study: The recorded disease courses included relapsing-remitting, secondary progressive and progressive-relapsing multiple sclerosis, and some patients had no subtype annotation. The patient repertoires were set against about 12 previously published healthy control repertoires from donors whose ages ranged from roughly 6 to 27 years. A subset of samples was prepared in parallel using single-end sample barcoding, then pooled and co-amplified after Illumina adapter ligation.

Library construction relied on PCR. The listed sequencing device is Illumina HiSeq 2500. To reduce PCR and sequencing biases, unique molecular identifiers were built into the TCR beta cDNA libraries. Per 1 to 10 million input T cells, some 500,000 cDNA molecules were obtained, such that each molecule approximated one T cell. The patient libraries were prepared and sequenced with the same protocol used for the earlier healthy control dataset. Samples belonging to the same batch were prepared together, multiplexed and sequenced on a shared HiSeq lane. The authors' analysis ran thus. MIGEC was used to process the raw barcoded reads, and molecular identifier groups with only a single read were discarded before consensus assembly and CDR3 extraction. VDJtools was used for post-analysis of the clonotype tables, and diversity was normalized by down-sampling every dataset to the size of the smallest sample. To correct batch-related cross-sample contamination, repertoire overlap clustering matched CDR3 amino acid sequences but not nucleotide sequences. TCRdb's own reprocessing of the public reads used fastp at Q25 and MiXCR and kept productive beta chains. A single entry per CDR3 protein holds the most common genes and DNA from its merged rows. The V and J calls were determined by TCRdb, not by the authors. The sample records approximately 460,000 distinct CDR3 sequences, under 55% of which are singletons. Together, the top ten hold 9% to 14% of the sample.

Trimming takes 6 bases from V and 5 bases from J, and the germline ends sit 17 bases apart. The germline V gene yields SGHTA for CDR1 and FQGTGA for CDR2. Including cysteine and phenylalanine, the CDR3 has 15 amino acids. The read is trimmed to its CDR3 DNA, 45 bases read in frame from base 1. This clonotype was seen a few times. No cognate antigen has been identified for it. No quality values exist for individual bases; no much larger clone is one base distant. On the study overall, not on this receptor specifically: The multiple sclerosis patient group was slightly younger than the control group. Significantly higher frequencies in patients than in controls were found for about five TRBV segments, including TRBV5-6, TRBV5-1 and TRBV20-1. Multiple sclerosis patients had significantly lower normalized Chao1 diversity than controls, a result that suggests substantial peripheral T-cell clonal expansion. Direct clustering with F measure showed strong co-clustering of samples prepared in the same batch, prompting a batch-effect correction.

To demonstrate the VDJtools post-analysis software, the study profiled TCR beta repertoires from the peripheral blood of 10 to 15 young patients with multiple sclerosis. The multiple sclerosis patients were children and adolescents between roughly 6 and 17 years of age. Material: blood. This TCR came from a girl aged 5-17 years with multiple sclerosis. The chain is assembled from TRBV7-3 and TRBJ2-1; the D gene is possibly TRBD2, with 5 bases matching. The sequenced DNA: TGTGCCAGCAGTCCGGGGTGGGAGCAGCACAATGAGCAGTTCTTC. This yields the protein CASSPGWEQHNEQFF.